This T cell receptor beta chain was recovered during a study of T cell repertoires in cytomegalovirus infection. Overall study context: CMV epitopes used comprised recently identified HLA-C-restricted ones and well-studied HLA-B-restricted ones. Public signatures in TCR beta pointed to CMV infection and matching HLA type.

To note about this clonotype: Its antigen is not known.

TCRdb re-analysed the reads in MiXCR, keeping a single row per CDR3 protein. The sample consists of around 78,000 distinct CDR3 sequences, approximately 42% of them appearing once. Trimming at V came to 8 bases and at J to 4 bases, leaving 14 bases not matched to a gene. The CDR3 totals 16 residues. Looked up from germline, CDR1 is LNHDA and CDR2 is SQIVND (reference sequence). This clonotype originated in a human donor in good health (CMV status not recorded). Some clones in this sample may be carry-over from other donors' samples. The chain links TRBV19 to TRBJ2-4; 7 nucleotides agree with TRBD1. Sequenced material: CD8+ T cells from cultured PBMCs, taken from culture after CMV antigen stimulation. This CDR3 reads CASSDAIGTAKNIQYF. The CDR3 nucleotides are TGTGCCAGTTCTGACGCAATCGGGACAGCGAAAAACATTCAGTACTTC.